The 17 T cell receptor beta chains listed next were all sequenced from one sample in a study of neurological immune-mediated disorders. TCRdb independently ran MiXCR on the 5' RACE reads; one entry per CDR3 protein. The table shows 30,000 to 45,000 distinct CDR3 sequences, with 11% occurring only once. Specimen: CD4+ T cells from blood. The receptors shown here come from a woman younger than 45 with HTLV-1-associated myelopathy (HAM/TSP).

This clonotype has ten or more counts. The DNA of the CDR3 is TGCGCCAGCAGCAGGGGGGACACAGGGGTTAACACTGAAGCTTTCTTT. Its translation is CASSRGDTGVNTEAFF. The chain carries TRBV5-1 and TRBJ1-1, with 7 bases aligning to TRBD1. The CDR3 runs 16 residues. Germline lookup yields CDR1 SGHRS and CDR2 YFSETQ. V lost 4 bases to trimming and J lost 2 bases; unmatched junction nucleotides: 11.

This clonotype was seen ten or more times. The chain employs TRBV6-6 and TRBJ1-6; 9 bases are shared with TRBD1. Germline V gene sequence: CDR1 MNHNY, CDR2 SVGAGI (reference sequence). With V trimmed by 5 bases and J by 9 bases, 5 bases remained unmatched. The CDR3 consists of 14 residues. As DNA, the CDR3 is TGTGCCAGCAGTCAGACAGGGGGAAGTTCACCCCTCCACTTT. It encodes CASSQTGGSSPLHF.

In this sample, this clonotype turned up many times. J is TRBJ1-3 and V is TRBV10-2; D might be TRBD1 (6 bases). CDR3 length equals 14 residues. The ends were cut back, 3 bases at V and 5 bases at J, with 11 bases in the middle. CDR1 WSHSY and CDR2 SAAADI come from the germline V gene. CDR3 bases: TGCGCCAGCAGTGAAGGGGGGCTGAGAAACACCATATATTTT. Its translation: CASSEGGLRNTIYF.

This clonotype was counted at least ten times. This chain uses TRBV20-1 with TRBJ2-3; D gene uncertain. This CDR3 spans 13 amino acids. CDR1 and CDR2 (germline): DFQATT, SNEGSKA (reference sequence). Trimming pared 3 bases from V and 4 bases from J, leaving 11 bases between. CDR3 in amino acids: CSARHARPDTQYF. Here the CDR3 DNA reads TGCAGTGCTAGGCACGCTAGGCCAGATACGCAGTATTTT.

This clonotype was recorded many times. V usage is TRBV2 and J usage is TRBJ1-6, with 9 nucleotides matching TRBD1. The CDR3 runs to 16 residues. V lost 5 bases and J lost 9; bases outside the gene matches: 11. Looked up from germline, CDR1 is SNHLY and CDR2 is FYNNEI. The chain's CDR3 is CASSPWGGQGASPLHF. The CDR3 DNA reads TGTGCCAGCAGTCCGTGGGGGGGACAGGGTGCTTCACCCCTCCACTTT.

Ten or more counts support this clonotype. The J gene is TRBJ1-3, the V gene TRBV18; D uncertain. The CDR3 extends over 16 amino acids. CDR1 is KGHSH and CDR2 is LQKENI in the germline V gene. Trimming stripped 2 bases from V and 0 bases from J, with 11 bases between. The DNA of the CDR3 is TGTGCCAGCTCACCAGATGAGGGCCGCTCTGGAAACACCATATATTTT. This sequence encodes CASSPDEGRSGNTIYF.

This clonotype came up many times. The rearrangement joins TRBV5-1 to TRBJ2-6, with 9 bases identical to TRBD1. The J segment lost 0 bases and the V segment lost 0 bases, leaving 4 bases of the junction unmatched. From germline, CDR1 is SGHRS and CDR2 YFSETQ. The length of the CDR3 is 18 residues. The CDR3 DNA follows: TGCGCCAGCAGCTTGGCGGGACAGGGATACTCTGGGGCCAACGTCCTGACTTTC. This gives the protein CASSLAGQGYSGANVLTF.

In this sample, this clonotype turned up a few times. V and J are TRBV6-1 and TRBJ2-1; D is uncertain. V was cut by 1 base and J by 0 bases, with 13 bases left in between. Germline V gene lookup returns CDR1 MNHNS and CDR2 SASEGT. This CDR3 is built from 17 residues. For the CDR3, the DNA is TGTGCCAGCAGTGAAGTACTGACTCTGAGCTCCTACAATGAGCAGTTCTTC. It specifies CASSEVLTLSSYNEQFF.

As to this clonotype: Relative to the germline gene, one junction end is altered; a read error may explain this. CDR3 amino acids: CASRGPGTGNKKLSF. As DNA, the CDR3 is TGTGCCAGCAGGGGCCCCGGGACAGGGAACAAAAAACTGTCTTTT. V usage is TRBV12-3 or TRBV12-4 and J usage is TRBJ1-4; 9 nucleotides align to TRBD1. The CDR3 is 15 amino acids.

This clonotype was observed many times. V usage is TRBV6-1 and J usage is TRBJ1-1, with D unresolved. The CDR3 runs to 12 residues. Trimming cost V 2 bases and J 5 bases, with 6 bases left between them. The germline gives CDR1 MNHNS, CDR2 SASEGT. CDR3 amino acids: CASSESRTEAFF. Written as DNA, the CDR3 is TGTGCCAGCAGTGAATCCCGGACTGAAGCTTTCTTT.

This clonotype was recorded at least ten times. J is TRBJ2-7 and V is TRBV20-1; no clear D gene. CDR3 length: 12 amino acids. CDR1 and CDR2 (germline): DFQATT, SNEGSKA (reference sequence). With 3 bases removed from V and 6 bases from J, the gap between germline ends came to 12 bases. This CDR3 is CSASKGNGEQYF. The CDR3 DNA sequence: TGCAGTGCTAGCAAAGGGAATGGCGAGCAGTACTTC.

This clonotype was recorded at least ten times. The chain joins TRBV7-2 to TRBJ1-5; 8 bases align to TRBD1. This CDR3 contains 14 residues. V shed 5 bases, J shed 2 bases, and the junction held 2 bases outside the gene matches. Germline V gives CDR1 SGHTA, CDR2 FQGNSA. CDR3: CASSKDRGNQPQHF. Written as DNA, the CDR3 is TGTGCCAGCAGCAAGGACAGGGGCAATCAGCCCCAGCATTTT.

This clonotype was seen repeatedly, ten times or more. The chain carries TRBV5-5 and TRBJ1-3; TRBD1 is a possible D gene (5 bases). The V gene's germline CDR1 is SGHKS and CDR2 YYEKEE (reference sequence). The CDR3 covers 18 residues. V lost 0 bases to trimming and J lost 4 bases, with 20 bases between them. CDR3: CASSLAGEGTRSGNTIYF. CDR3 coding DNA: TGTGCCAGCAGCTTGGCGGGTGAAGGGACGAGATCCGGAAACACCATATATTTT.

This clonotype has ten or more counts. The chain links TRBV7-2 to TRBJ2-3, with no clear D. Germline lookup yields CDR1 SGHTA and CDR2 FQGNSA. V dropped 0 bases and J dropped 5 bases, with 6 bases sitting between them. CDR3 length: 13 amino acids. CDR3 amino acids: CASSLAFGDTQYF. CDR3 in DNA: TGTGCCAGCAGCTTAGCCTTCGGAGATACGCAGTATTTT.

This clonotype was seen at least ten times. The rearrangement joins TRBV13 to TRBJ2-7; TRBD2 agrees at 13 bases. Germline CDR1 PRHDT, CDR2 FYEKMQ (reference sequence). The CDR3 covers 17 residues. V lost 2 bases and J lost 3; bases outside the gene matches: 7. The CDR3 spells CASSLSGGTSGDYEQYF. The CDR3 coding sequence is TGTGCCAGCAGCTTATCTGGGGGGACTAGCGGGGACTACGAGCAGTACTTC. Complete variable domain (other parts from reference TRBV13 and TRBJ2-7): AAGVIQSPRHLIKEKRETATLKCYPIPRHDTVYWYQQGPGQDPQFLISFYEKMQSDKGSIPDRFSAQQFSDYHSELNMSSLELGDSALYFCASSLSGGTSGDYEQYFGPGTRLTVT.

In the case of this clonotype: The junction departs from the called germline gene at one end, perhaps through a read error. This rearrangement joins TRBV10-3 to TRBJ2-3; possible D gene TRBD2, 7 bases. Germline V gene lookup returns CDR1 ENHRY and CDR2 SYGVKD. This CDR3 is built from 14 residues. The CDR3 loop is CTIRGGTTADKQYF. The CDR3 nucleotides are TGTACCATCAGGGGCGGGACTACCGCAGATAAGCAGTATTTT.

This clonotype was detected many times. The chain uses TRBV3-1 and TRBJ2-2; possibly TRBD1 for D (5 bases). Germline V gene sequence: CDR1 LGHDT, CDR2 YNNKEL (reference sequence). The CDR3 loop spans 16 amino acids. The V and J ends lost 0 bases and 5 bases respectively, with 13 bases between them. Here the CDR3 DNA reads TGTGCCAGCAGCCAAGATTACGCCAGGGCGACCGGGGAGCTGTTTTTT. This translates into CASSQDYARATGELFF.